This T cell receptor beta chain came from a study of blood T cell repertoires in COVID-19. Across the whole study: There were acute and convalescent COVID-19 samples, and they came from the United States, Italy and Spain. T cells, B-cell-depleted T cells, or PBMCs supplied cDNA or gDNA.

Source study methods: Amplification with reference gene primers provided the estimates of nucleated cell counts. Libraries were prepared by immunoSEQ multiplex PCR; TCRdb keeps only in-frame clonotypes and omits some of them. V, J and clone size are those of that table, while D and trimming were read from the DNA. The sample records hundreds of thousands of clones, roughly 89% being singletons. The germline V gene encodes CDR1 SEHNR and CDR2 FQNEAQ (reference sequence). There are 10 residues in the CDR3. The sample taken for sequencing was peripheral blood. The clonotype comes from a man aged 35 to 55 with acute or convalescent COVID-19. The chain has TRBV7-9 and TRBJ1-2; unclear D gene. CDR3 amino acids: CGVASYGYTF. The CDR3 DNA reads TGTGGTGTGGCCTCTTATGGCTACACCTTC.